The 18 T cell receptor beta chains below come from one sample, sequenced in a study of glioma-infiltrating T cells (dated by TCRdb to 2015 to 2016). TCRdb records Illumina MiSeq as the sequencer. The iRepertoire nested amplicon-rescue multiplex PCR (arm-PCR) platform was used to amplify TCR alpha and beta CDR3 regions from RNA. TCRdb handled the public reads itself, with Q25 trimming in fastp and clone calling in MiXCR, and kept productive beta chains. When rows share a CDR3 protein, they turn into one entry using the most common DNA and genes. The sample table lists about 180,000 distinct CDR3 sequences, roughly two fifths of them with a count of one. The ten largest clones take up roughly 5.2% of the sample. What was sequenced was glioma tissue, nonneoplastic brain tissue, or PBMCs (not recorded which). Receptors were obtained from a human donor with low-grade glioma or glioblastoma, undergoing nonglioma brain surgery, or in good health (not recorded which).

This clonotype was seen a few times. This CDR3 is CASSPGIADYRDTQYF. The CDR3 nucleotides are TGCGCCAGCAGCCCCGGAATAGCGGATTATAGGGATACGCAGTATTTT. This sequence joins TRBV4-1 and TRBJ2-3; a weak D match, TRBD2 (6 bases). Trimming pared 4 bases from V and 6 bases from J, leaving 20 bases between. From germline, CDR1 is MGHRA and CDR2 YSYEKL. This CDR3 is built from 16 residues.

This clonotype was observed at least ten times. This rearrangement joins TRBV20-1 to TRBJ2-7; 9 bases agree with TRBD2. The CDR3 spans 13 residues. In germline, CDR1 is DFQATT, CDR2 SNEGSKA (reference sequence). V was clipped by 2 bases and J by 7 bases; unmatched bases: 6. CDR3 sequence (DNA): TGCAGTGCTAGAAAAGCGGGAGGTCTTGAGCAGTACTTC. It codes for CSARKAGGLEQYF.

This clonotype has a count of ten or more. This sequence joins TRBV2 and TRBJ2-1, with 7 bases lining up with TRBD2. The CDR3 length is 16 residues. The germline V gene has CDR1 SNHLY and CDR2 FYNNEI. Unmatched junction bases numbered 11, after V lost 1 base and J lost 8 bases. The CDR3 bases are TGTGCCAGCAGTGAAGGAATAGGACTAGTATTCCATGAGCAGTTCTTC. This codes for CASSEGIGLVFHEQFF.

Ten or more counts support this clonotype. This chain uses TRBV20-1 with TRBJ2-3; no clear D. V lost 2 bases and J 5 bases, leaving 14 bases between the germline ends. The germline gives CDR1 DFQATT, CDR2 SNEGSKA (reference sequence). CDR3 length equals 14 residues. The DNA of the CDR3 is TGCAGTGCTAGAAGCCTACGGTCGAAAGATACGCAGTATTTT. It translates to CSARSLRSKDTQYF.

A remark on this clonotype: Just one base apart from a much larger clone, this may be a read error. This chain's CDR3 is CASSLLGSCREQFF. The CDR3 nucleotides read TGTGCCAGCAGTTTATTAGGGTCTTGCCGGGAGCAGTTCTTC. The rearrangement uses TRBV28 and TRBJ2-1; D gene ambiguous. Germline V gives CDR1 MDHEN, CDR2 SYDVKM. The CDR3 has 14 residues. V lost 1 base, J lost 10 bases, and 14 bases lay in between.

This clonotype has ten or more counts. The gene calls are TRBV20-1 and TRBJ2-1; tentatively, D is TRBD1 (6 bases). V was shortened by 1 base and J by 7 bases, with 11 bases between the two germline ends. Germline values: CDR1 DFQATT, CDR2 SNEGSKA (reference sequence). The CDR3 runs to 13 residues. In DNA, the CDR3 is TGCAGTGCTAGAGTGGGGGCTCTAAATGAGCAGTTCTTC. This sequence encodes CSARVGALNEQFF.

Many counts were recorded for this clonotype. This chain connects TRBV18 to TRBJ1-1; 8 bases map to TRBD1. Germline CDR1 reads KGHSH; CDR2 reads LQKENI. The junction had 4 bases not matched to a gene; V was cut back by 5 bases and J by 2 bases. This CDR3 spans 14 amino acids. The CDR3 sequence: CASSSGQGNTEAFF. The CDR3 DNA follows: TGTGCCAGCTCAAGTGGACAGGGAAACACTGAAGCTTTCTTT.

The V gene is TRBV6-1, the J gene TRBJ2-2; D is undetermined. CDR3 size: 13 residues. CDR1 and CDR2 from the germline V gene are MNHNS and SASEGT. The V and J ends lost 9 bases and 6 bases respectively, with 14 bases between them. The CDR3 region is CARSLSKSGELFF. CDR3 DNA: TGTGCCAGAAGCCTTAGCAAATCCGGGGAGCTGTTTTTT.

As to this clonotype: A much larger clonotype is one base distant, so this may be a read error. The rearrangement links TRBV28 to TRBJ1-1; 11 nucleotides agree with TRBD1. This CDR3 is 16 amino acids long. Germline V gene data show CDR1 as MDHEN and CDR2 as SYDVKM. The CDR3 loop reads CSSSLSTGTGGTEAFF. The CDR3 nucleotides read TGTTCCAGCAGTTTATCCACCGGGACAGGGGGCACTGAAGCTTTCTTT.

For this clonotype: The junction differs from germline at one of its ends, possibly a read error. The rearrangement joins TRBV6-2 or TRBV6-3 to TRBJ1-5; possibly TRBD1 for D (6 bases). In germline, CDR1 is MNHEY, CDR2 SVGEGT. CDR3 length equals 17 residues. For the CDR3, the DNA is TGTGCCATCAGTGAGTGCGGGTGGACAGATGGCAATCAGCCCCAGCATTTT. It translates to CAISECGWTDGNQPQHF.

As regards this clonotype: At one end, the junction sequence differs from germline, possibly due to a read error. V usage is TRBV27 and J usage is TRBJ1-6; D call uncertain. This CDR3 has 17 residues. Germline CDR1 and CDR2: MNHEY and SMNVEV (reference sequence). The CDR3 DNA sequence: TGTGCCAGCAGTTTATCACGTACTCGGAGAGCGAATTCACCCCTGCACTTT. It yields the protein CASSLSRTRRANSPLHF.

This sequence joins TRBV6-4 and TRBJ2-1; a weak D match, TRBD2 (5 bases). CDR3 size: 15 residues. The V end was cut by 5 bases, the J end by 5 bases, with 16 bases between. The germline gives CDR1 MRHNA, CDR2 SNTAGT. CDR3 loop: CASSWTVSRDNEQFF. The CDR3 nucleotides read TGTGCCAGCAGTTGGACTGTCTCCCGGGACAATGAGCAGTTCTTC.

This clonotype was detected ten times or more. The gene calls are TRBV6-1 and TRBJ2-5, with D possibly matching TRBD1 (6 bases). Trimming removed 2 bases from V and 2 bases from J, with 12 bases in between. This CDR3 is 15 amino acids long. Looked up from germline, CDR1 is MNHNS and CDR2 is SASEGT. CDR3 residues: CASSEPGQLQETQYF. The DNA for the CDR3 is TGTGCCAGCAGTGAACCGGGACAACTACAAGAGACCCAGTACTTC.

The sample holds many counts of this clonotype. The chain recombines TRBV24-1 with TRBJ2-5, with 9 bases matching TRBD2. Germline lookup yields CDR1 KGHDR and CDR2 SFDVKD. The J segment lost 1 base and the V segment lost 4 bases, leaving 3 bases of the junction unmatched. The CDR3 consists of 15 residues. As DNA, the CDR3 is TGTGCCACCAGTGAGCCTAGCGGGATCCAAGAGACCCAGTACTTC. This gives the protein CATSEPSGIQETQYF.

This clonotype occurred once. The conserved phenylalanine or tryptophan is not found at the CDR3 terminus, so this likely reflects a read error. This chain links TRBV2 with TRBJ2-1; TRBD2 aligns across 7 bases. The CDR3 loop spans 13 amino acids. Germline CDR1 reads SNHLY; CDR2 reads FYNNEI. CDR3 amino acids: CAGRPGGGNEQFS. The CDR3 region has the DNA TGTGCCGGCAGACCGGGGGGAGGCAATGAGCAGTTCTCC.

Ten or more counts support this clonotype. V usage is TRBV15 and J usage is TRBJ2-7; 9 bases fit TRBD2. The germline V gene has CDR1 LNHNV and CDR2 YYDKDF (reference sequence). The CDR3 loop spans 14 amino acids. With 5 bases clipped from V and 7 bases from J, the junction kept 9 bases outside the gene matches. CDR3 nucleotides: TGTGCCACCAGCCCGCAGCGGGAGGTCGGGGAGCAGTACTTC. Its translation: CATSPQREVGEQYF.

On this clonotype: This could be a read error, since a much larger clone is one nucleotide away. The CDR3 bases are TGTGCCAGCAGCCTGTCAAGACGGGGCGGCGAGCAGTACTTC. Protein: CASSLSRRGGEQYF. The chain uses TRBV3-1 and TRBJ2-7; D possibly matches TRBD1 or TRBD2 (5 bases each). Trimming removed 4 bases at V and 6 bases at J, with 16 bases between. This CDR3 has 14 residues. Germline V lookup: CDR1 LGHDT, CDR2 YNNKEL (reference sequence).

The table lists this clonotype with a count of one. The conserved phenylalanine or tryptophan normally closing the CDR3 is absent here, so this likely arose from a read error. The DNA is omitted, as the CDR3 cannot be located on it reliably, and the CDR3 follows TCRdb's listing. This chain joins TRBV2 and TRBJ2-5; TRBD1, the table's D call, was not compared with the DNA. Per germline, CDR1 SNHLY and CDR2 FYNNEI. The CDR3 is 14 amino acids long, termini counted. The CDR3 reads CASSPGTAKETHYS.